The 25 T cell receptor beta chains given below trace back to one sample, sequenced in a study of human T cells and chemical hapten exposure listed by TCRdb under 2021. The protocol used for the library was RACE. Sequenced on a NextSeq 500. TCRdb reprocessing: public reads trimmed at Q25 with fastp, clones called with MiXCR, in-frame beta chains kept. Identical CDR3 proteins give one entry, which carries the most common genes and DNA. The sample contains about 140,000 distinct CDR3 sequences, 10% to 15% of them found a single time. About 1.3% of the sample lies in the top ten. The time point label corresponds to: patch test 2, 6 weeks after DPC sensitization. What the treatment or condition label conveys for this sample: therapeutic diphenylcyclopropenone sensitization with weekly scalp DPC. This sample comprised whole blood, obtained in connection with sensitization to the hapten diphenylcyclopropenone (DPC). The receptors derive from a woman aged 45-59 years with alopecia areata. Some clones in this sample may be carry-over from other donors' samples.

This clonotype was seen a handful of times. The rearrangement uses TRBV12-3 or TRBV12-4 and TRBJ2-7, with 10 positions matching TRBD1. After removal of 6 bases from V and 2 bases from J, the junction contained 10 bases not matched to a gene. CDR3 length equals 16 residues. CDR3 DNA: TGTGCCAGCAGCCGGGGACAGGGGTTCATTGCCTACGAGCAGTACTTC. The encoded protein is CASSRGQGFIAYEQYF.

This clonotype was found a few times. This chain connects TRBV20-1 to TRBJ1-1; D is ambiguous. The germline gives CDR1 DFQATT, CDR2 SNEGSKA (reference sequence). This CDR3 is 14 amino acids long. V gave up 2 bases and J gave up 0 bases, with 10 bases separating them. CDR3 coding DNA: TGCAGTGCTAGATACGTTTTCTTGAACACTGAAGCTTTCTTT. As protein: CSARYVFLNTEAFF.

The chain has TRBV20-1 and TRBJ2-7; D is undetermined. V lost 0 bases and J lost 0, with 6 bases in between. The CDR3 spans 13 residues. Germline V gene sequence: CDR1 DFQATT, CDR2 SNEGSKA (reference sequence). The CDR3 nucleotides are TGCAGTGCTAGAGATCCTCCCTCCTACGAGCAGTACTTC. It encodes CSARDPPSYEQYF.

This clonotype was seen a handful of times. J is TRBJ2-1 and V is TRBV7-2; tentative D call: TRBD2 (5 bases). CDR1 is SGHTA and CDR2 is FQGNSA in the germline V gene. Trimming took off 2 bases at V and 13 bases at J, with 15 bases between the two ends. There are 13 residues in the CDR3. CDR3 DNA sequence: TGTGCCAGCAGCTTAAGCCCCGAGGGAATACAGTTCTTC. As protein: CASSLSPEGIQFF.

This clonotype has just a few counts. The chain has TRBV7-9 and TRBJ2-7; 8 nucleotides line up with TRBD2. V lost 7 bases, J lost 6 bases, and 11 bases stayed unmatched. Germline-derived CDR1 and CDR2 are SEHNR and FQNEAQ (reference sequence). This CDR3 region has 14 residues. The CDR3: CASTPPGGAGEQYF. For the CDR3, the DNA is TGTGCCAGCACCCCGCCCGGGGGGGCGGGCGAGCAGTACTTC. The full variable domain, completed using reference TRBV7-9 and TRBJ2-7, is DTGVSQNPRHKITKRGQNVTFRCDPISEHNRLYWYRQTLGQGPEFLTYFQNEAQLEKSRLLSDRFSAERPKGSFSTLEIQRTEQGDSAMYLCASTPPGGAGEQYFGPGTRLTVT.

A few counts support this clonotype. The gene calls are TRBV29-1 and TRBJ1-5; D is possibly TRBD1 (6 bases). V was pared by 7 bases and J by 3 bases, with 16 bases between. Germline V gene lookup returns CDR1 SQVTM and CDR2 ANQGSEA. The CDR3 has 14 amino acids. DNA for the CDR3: TGCAGCGCCATGGCAGGGGTTGACAATCAGCCCCAGCATTTT. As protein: CSAMAGVDNQPQHF.

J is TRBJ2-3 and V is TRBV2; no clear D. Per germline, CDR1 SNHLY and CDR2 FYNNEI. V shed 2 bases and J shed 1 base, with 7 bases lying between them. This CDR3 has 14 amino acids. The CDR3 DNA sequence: TGTGCCAGCAGTGAAAGTCCTGGCACAGATACGCAGTATTTT. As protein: CASSESPGTDTQYF. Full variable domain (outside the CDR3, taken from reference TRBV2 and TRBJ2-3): EPEVTQTPSHQVTQMGQEVILRCVPISNHLYFYWYRQILGQKVEFLVSFYNNEISEKSEIFDDQFSVERPDGSNFTLKIRSTKLEDSAMYFCASSESPGTDTQYFGPGTRLTVL.

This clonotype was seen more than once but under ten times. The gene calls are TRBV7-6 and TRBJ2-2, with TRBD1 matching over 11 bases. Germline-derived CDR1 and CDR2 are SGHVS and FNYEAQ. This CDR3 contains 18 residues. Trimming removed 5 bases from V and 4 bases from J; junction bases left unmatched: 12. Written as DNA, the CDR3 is TGTGCCAGCAGCCTCACTAAACCGGGGACAGGGGGCACCGGGGAGCTGTTTTTT. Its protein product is CASSLTKPGTGGTGELFF. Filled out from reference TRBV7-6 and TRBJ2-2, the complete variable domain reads GAGVSQSPRYKVTKRGQDVALRCDPISGHVSLYWYRQALGQGPEFLTYFNYEAQQDKSGLPNDRFSAERPEGSISTLTIQRTEQRDSAMYRCASSLTKPGTGGTGELFFGEGSRLTVL.

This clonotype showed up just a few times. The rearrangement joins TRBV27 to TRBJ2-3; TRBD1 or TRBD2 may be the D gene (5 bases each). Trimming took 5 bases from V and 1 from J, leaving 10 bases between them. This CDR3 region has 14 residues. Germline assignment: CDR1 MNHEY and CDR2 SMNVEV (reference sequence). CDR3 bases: TGTGCCAGCAGTGCGAGAGGGGGCACAGATACGCAGTATTTT. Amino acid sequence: CASSARGGTDTQYF.

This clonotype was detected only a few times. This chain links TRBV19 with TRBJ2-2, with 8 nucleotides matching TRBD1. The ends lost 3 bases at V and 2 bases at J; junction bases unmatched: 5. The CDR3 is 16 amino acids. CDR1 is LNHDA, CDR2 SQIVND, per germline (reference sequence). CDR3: CASSILGQGNTGELFF. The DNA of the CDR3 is TGTGCCAGTAGTATCCTCGGACAGGGAAACACCGGGGAGCTGTTTTTT.

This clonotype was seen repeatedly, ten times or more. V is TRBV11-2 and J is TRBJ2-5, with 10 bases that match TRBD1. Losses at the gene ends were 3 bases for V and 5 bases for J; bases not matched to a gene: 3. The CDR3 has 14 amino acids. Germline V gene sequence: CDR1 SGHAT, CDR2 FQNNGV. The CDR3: CASSLGQGTETQYF. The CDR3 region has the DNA TGTGCCAGCAGCTTGGGACAGGGGACGGAGACCCAGTACTTC. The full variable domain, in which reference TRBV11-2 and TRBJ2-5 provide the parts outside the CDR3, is EAGVAQSPRYKIIEKRQSVAFWCNPISGHATLYWYQQILGQGPKLLIQFQNNGVVDDSQLPKDRFSAERLKGVDSTLKIQPAKLEDSAVYLCASSLGQGTETQYFGPGTRLLVL.

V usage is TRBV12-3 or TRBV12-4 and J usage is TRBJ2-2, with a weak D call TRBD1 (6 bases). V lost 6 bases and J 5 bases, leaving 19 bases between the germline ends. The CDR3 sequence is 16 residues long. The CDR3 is CASSQQTATGTGELFF. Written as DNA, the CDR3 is TGTGCCAGCAGCCAACAGACAGCTACAGGGACCGGGGAGCTGTTTTTT.

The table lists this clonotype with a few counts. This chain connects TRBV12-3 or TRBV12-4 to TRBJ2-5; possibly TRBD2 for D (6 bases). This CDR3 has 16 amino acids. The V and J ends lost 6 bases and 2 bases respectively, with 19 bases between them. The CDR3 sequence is CASSYLGRGPQETQYF. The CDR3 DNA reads TGTGCCAGCAGCTATCTGGGGCGGGGCCCACAAGAGACCCAGTACTTC.

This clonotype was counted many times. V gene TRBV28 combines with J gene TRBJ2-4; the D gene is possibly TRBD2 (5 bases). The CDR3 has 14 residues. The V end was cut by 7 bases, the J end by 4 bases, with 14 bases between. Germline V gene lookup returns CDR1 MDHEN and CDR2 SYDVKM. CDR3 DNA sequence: TGTGCCAGCACCCCAGAGGGCAGAAAAAACATTCAGTACTTC. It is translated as CASTPEGRKNIQYF.

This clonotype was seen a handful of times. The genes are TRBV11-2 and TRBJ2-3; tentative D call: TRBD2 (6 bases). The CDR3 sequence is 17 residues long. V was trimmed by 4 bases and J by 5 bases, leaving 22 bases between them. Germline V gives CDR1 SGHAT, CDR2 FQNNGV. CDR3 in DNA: TGTGCCAGCAGCTCGAGGACCCTTGGGACTGCGGGAGATACGCAGTATTTT. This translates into CASSSRTLGTAGDTQYF.

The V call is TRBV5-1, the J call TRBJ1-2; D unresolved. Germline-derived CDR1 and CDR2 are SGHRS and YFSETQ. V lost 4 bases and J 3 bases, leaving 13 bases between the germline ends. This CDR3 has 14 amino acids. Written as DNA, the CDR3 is TGCGCCAGCAGCCCGGACCGGGCTCACTATGGCTACACCTTC. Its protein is CASSPDRAHYGYTF.

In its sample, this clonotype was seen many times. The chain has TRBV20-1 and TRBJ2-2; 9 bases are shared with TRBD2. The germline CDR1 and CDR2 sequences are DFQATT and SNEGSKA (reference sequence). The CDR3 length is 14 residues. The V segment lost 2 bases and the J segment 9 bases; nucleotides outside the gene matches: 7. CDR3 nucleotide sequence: TGCAGTGCTAGATATAGCGGGAGAGCGCGGGAGCTGTTTTTT. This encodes CSARYSGRARELFF.

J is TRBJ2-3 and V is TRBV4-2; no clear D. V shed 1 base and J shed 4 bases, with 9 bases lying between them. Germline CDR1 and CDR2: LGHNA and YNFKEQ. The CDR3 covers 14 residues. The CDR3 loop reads CASSQVSSADTQYF. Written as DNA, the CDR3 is TGTGCCAGCAGCCAAGTGTCGAGCGCAGATACGCAGTATTTT.

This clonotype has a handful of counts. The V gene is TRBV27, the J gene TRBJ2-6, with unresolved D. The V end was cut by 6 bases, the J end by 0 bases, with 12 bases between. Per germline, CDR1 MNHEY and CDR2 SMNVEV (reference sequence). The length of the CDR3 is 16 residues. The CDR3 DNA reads TGTGCCAGCAGAAAAGGACCTTCCTCTGGGGCCAACGTCCTGACTTTC. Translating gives CASRKGPSSGANVLTF.

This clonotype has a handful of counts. The CDR3 DNA reads TGTGCCAGTAGTCCCACAGGGCGAACTGGGGCCAACGTCCTGACTTTC. Protein product: CASSPTGRTGANVLTF. This chain connects TRBV19 to TRBJ2-6; TRBD1 might be the D (6 bases). The CDR3 extends over 16 amino acids. V gave up 5 bases and J gave up 2 bases, with 13 bases separating them. Germline assignment: CDR1 LNHDA and CDR2 SQIVND (reference sequence).

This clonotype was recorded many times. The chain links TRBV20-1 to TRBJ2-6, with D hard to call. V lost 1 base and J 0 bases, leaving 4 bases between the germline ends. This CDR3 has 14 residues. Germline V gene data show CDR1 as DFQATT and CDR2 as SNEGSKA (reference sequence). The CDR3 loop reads CSARGDSGANVLTF. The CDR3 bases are TGCAGTGCTAGAGGAGACTCTGGGGCCAACGTCCTGACTTTC.

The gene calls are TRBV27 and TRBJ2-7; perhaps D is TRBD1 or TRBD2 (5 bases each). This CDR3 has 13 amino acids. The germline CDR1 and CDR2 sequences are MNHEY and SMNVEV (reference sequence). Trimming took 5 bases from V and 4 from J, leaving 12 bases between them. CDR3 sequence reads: CASSRSGTYEQYF. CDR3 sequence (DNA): TGTGCCAGCAGTCGGTCCGGGACGTACGAGCAGTACTTC.

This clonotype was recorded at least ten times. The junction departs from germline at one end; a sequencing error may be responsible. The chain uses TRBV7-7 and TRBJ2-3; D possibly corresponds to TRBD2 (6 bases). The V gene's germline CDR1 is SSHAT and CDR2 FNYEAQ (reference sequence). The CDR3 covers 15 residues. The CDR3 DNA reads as TGTGCTAGCAGCTACCGATCAGGAGGGACAGATACGCAGTATTTT. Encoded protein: CASSYRSGGTDTQYF.

CDR3 region: CASSRGQAHTDTQYF. CDR3 DNA: TGTGCCAGCAGCCGCGGACAGGCCCACACAGATACGCAGTATTTT. The chain uses TRBV6-6 and TRBJ2-3, with 7 positions matching TRBD1. Losses at the gene ends were 6 bases for V and 2 bases for J; bases not matched to a gene: 8. This CDR3 contains 15 residues. Per the germline V gene, CDR1 is MNHNY and CDR2 is SVGAGI (reference sequence).

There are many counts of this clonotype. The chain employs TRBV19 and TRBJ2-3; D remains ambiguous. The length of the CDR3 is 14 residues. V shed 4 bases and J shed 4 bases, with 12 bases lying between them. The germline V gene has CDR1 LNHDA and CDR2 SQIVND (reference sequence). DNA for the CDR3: TGTGCCAGTAGTACGATCGAGAGACCAGATACGCAGTATTTT. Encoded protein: CASSTIERPDTQYF.